This T cell receptor (beta chain) was retrieved from a study of Tregs in tolerant kidney transplant recipients. Here immunoSEQ multiplex PCR was the method, and the copy in TCRdb shows in-frame clones only, minus some. The data contain 75,000 to 80,000 clones, approximately 90% of them singletons. Worth noting for this clone: Its antigen remains unknown.

Unstimulated regulatory T cells (CD4+CD25+CD127-), CD4+CD25- non-regulatory cells, CD4 and CD8 cells were FACS-sorted from thawed PBMCs. Before regulatory T cell sorting, thawed PBMCs rested overnight at 37°C in 200 to 250 IU/ml IL-2. Findings and limits, study-wide: Nucleotide sequences could not be compared across some patients' samples due to primer changes.

There are 15 residues in the CDR3. Sequenced material: Tregs from blood, taken before the transplant. The clonotype originates from a human donor who received a combined kidney and bone marrow transplant. The V and J genes are TRBV1 and TRBJ1-1. TRBV1 is assigned pseudogene status. For the CDR3, the DNA is TGCACCAGCAGCTCGAGGGCCTTCCCAGACCCTGAAGCTTTCTTT. It yields the protein CTSSSRAFPDPEAFF.